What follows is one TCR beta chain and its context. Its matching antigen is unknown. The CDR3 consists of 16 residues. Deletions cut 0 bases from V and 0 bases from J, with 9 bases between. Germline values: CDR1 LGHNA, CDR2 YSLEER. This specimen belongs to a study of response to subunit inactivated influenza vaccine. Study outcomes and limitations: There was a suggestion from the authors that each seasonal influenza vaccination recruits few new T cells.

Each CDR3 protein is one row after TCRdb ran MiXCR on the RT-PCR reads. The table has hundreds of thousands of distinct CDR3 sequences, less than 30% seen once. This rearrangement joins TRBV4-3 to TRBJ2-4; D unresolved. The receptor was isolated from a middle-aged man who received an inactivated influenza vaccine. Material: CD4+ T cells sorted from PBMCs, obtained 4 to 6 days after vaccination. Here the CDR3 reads CASSQDMGLAKNIQYF. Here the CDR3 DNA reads TGCGCCAGCAGCCAAGATATGGGATTAGCCAAAAACATTCAGTACTTC.